The sequence of this T cell receptor beta chain was determined in a study of T cell changes during pregnancy in multiple sclerosis. The J segment lost 7 bases and the V segment lost 6 bases, leaving 9 bases of the junction unmatched. This CDR3 comprises 15 residues. Germline lookup yields CDR1 LNHDA and CDR2 SQIVND (reference sequence). Profiling relied on immunoSEQ multiplex PCR, and the TCRdb table lists in-frame clones only, not all of them. The sample records approximately 130,000 clones, less than 97% being singletons. The sequence was collected from a female donor with multiple sclerosis, enrolled in a pregnancy study. The material was peripheral blood, obtained after pregnancy. V usage is TRBV19 and J usage is TRBJ1-5; the match to TRBD1 covers 10 bases. This CDR3 is CASRMGQGLVQPQHF. The CDR3 DNA is TGTGCCAGTAGGATGGGACAGGGGTTGGTGCAGCCCCAGCATTTT.